These T cell receptor beta chains were read from a single sample in a study of blood T cell repertoires in COVID-19. Here immunoSEQ multiplex PCR was the method, and the copy in TCRdb shows in-frame clones only, minus some. The sample holds some 300,000 clones; about 87% are singletons and the top ten take under 8%. The sequenced sample consisted of peripheral blood. These receptors were taken from a woman aged 25 to 39 who had recovered from COVID-19. Both conserved end residues are part of each CDR3. A D gene is named only where the DNA matches it firmly. A clone size is listed for some rows: how often the clone was seen (once, few, many), or a class if it is expanded.

clone_size | d_call | j_call | v_call | cdr3_aa | cdr3_nt
. | TRBD2 | TRBJ2-7 | TRBV5-1 | CASSREGLAGLRGEQYF | TGCGCCAGCAGCCGGGAGGGACTAGCGGGGCTTAGAGGCGAGCAGTACTTC
. | . | TRBJ1-1 | TRBV5-1 | CASSLSDSRHTEAFF | TGCGCCAGCAGCTTGTCGGACAGTAGGCACACTGAAGCTTTCTTT
. | TRBD1 | TRBJ1-1 | TRBV2 | CASRSGGQGQAFF | TGTGCCAGCAGGAGCGGAGGACAGGGGCAAGCTTTCTTT
. | . | TRBJ2-5 | TRBV11-2 | CASSLDPSETQYF | TGTGCCAGCAGCTTAGATCCCTCAGAGACCCAGTACTTC
. | . | TRBJ2-7 | TRBV6-1 | CASSERSPRGKYF | TGTGCCAGCAGTGAACGAAGCCCCAGGGGAAAGTACTTC
. | . | TRBJ1-4 | TRBV19 | CASSQGGEKLFF | TGTGCCAGTAGTCAGGGAGGTGAAAAACTGTTTTTT
. | . | TRBJ1-5 | TRBV2 | CASSDFGGARSAQHF | TGTGCCAGCAGTGATTTCGGGGGGGCTCGATCGGCCCAGCATTTT
. | TRBD1 | TRBJ1-1 | TRBV27 | CASSHWDRGFTEAFF | TGTGCCAGCAGTCACTGGGACAGGGGTTTTACTGAAGCTTTCTTT
. | TRBD1 | TRBJ1-1 | TRBV19 | CASSTTGPGDTEAFF | TGTGCCAGTAGTACGACAGGGCCGGGGGACACTGAAGCTTTCTTT
. | TRBD1 | TRBJ1-5 | TRBV6-5 | CASSKTGTGNQPQHF | TGTGCCAGCAGTAAAACGGGGACAGGCAATCAGCCCCAGCATTTT
. | . | TRBJ2-6 | TRBV6-5 | CASRTDSGANVLTF | TGTGCCAGCAGGACAGACTCTGGGGCCAACGTCCTGACTTTC
. | TRBD1 | TRBJ2-7 | TRBV10-1 | CASSEPYPGDRYYEQYF | TGCGCCAGCAGTGAGCCTTACCCCGGGGACAGATATTACGAGCAGTACTTC
few | TRBD1 | TRBJ1-6 | TRBV30 | CAWSGQGKSPLHF | TGTGCCTGGAGTGGACAGGGTAAATCACCCCTCCACTTT
. | . | TRBJ2-2 | TRBV4-2 | CASSQGKGTGELFF | TGTGCCAGCAGCCAAGGAAAGGGGACCGGGGAGCTGTTTTTT
. | TRBD2 | TRBJ2-3 | TRBV18 | CASSPPAGDLDTQYF | TGTGCCAGCTCACCACCGGCGGGGGATCTAGATACGCAGTATTTT
once | TRBD1 | TRBJ2-1 | TRBV24-1 | CATSDSTGTGNYNEQFF | TGTGCCACCAGTGACTCAACCGGGACAGGGAACTACAATGAGCAGTTCTTC
. | . | TRBJ2-7 | TRBV7-2 | CASSSEYEQYF | TGTGCCAGCAGCTCTGAGTACGAGCAGTACTTC
. | TRBD1 | TRBJ1-2 | TRBV5-1 | CASSLAAGGDGYTF | TGCGCCAGCAGCTTGGCGGCAGGGGGCGATGGCTACACCTTC
. | . | TRBJ1-1 | TRBV19 | CASSIVNSKNTEAFF | TGTGCCAGTAGTATAGTGAACAGCAAGAACACTGAAGCTTTCTTT
few | . | TRBJ2-5 | TRBV7-9 | CASDDTSGDQETQYF | TGTGCCAGCGACGATACCTCCGGGGACCAAGAGACCCAGTACTTC
. | . | TRBJ2-5 | TRBV16 | CASSQLSVQETQYF | TGTGCCAGCAGCCAATTATCGGTCCAAGAGACCCAGTACTTC
. | . | TRBJ2-3 | TRBV7-2 | CASSLRRTTDTQYF | TGTGCCAGCAGCCTGAGGCGGACAACAGATACGCAGTATTTT
. | TRBD1 | TRBJ2-7 | TRBV27 | CASSRQGYYEQYF | TGTGCCAGCAGCAGACAGGGCTACTACGAGCAGTACTTC
. | TRBD1 | TRBJ2-2 | TRBV19 | CASSGTAHTGELFF | TGTGCCAGTTCCGGGACAGCCCACACCGGGGAGCTGTTTTTT
. | . | TRBJ2-2 | TRBV4-2 | CASSQGHRANTGELFF | TGTGCCAGCAGCCAAGGGCACAGGGCGAACACCGGGGAGCTGTTTTTT
. | . | TRBJ1-2 | TRBV7-2 | CASSLDRSYGYTF | TGTGCCAGCAGCCTGGACAGATCCTATGGCTACACCTTC
once | TRBD1 | TRBJ2-7 | TRBV27 | CASRQGAGEQYF | TGTGCCAGCAGACAGGGGGCGGGGGAGCAGTACTTC
. | . | TRBJ2-1 | TRBV7-3 | CASSSLEAGAEQFF | TGTGCCAGCAGCTCCTTAGAGGCGGGGGCTGAGCAGTTCTTC
. | . | TRBJ2-5 | TRBV28 | CASSSPGKQETQYF | TGTGCCAGCAGTTCTCCAGGGAAACAAGAGACCCAGTACTTC
. | . | TRBJ2-1 | TRBV7-2 | CASSLAGGTSYNEQFF | TGTGCCAGCAGCTTAGCAGGGGGAACATCCTACAATGAGCAGTTCTTC
. | . | TRBJ1-5 | TRBV28 | CASSWTISNQPQHF | TGTGCCAGCAGCTGGACAATTAGCAATCAGCCCCAGCATTTT
. | . | TRBJ2-2 | TRBV4-3 | CASSPNHDDGRVLTGELFF | TGCGCCAGCAGCCCCAACCACGACGACGGCCGGGTTCTCACCGGGGAGCTGTTTTTT
. | . | TRBJ2-3 | TRBV10-1 | CASSLEADTQYF | TGCGCCAGCAGTTTAGAGGCGGATACGCAGTATTTT
once | TRBD1 | TRBJ2-2 | TRBV7-9 | CASSPTTGTANTGELFF | TGTGCCAGCAGCCCAACTACCGGGACAGCGAACACCGGGGAGCTGTTTTTT
. | . | TRBJ2-2 | TRBV19 | CANAQRAQGERTPNTGELFF | TGTGCCAATGCCCAACGGGCACAGGGCGAAAGGACTCCGAACACCGGGGAGCTGTTTTTT
. | . | TRBJ1-5 | TRBV23-1 | CASSQDYREGQPQHF | TGCGCCAGCAGTCAAGACTACAGGGAGGGTCAGCCCCAGCATTTT
. | TRBD1 | TRBJ1-5 | TRBV10-3 | CAISGKPGQGSGQPQHF | TGTGCCATCAGTGGCAAGCCGGGACAGGGCTCCGGTCAGCCCCAGCATTTT
once | . | TRBJ2-2 | TRBV27 | CASTPFGELFF | TGTGCCAGCACCCCATTCGGGGAGCTGTTTTTT
. | TRBD1 | TRBJ2-5 | TRBV7-2 | CASSRDRRETQYF | TGTGCCAGCAGCCGGGACAGGCGAGAGACCCAGTACTTC
. | . | TRBJ2-2 | TRBV10-3 | CAISETENTGELFF | TGTGCCATCAGTGAGACAGAAAACACCGGGGAGCTGTTTTTT
. | TRBD1 | TRBJ2-1 | TRBV19 | CASSVDRGSYNEQFF | TGTGCCAGTAGTGTCGACAGGGGATCCTACAATGAGCAGTTCTTC
. | TRBD1 | TRBJ1-6 | TRBV2 | CASSGGRGRSPLHF | TGTGCCAGCAGTGGTGGCAGGGGGCGGTCACCCCTCCACTTT
. | . | TRBJ2-1 | TRBV7-9 | CASSLGQRSSYNEQFF | TGTGCCAGCAGCTTAGGACAGCGCAGCTCCTACAATGAGCAGTTCTTC
. | . | TRBJ2-7 | TRBV27 | CASSLRGGAREQYF | TGTGCCAGCAGTTTACGAGGGGGGGCGAGGGAGCAGTACTTC
. | . | TRBJ2-5 | TRBV9 | CASSVMSGETQYF | TGTGCCAGCAGCGTAATGTCGGGAGAGACCCAGTACTTC
. | TRBD2 | TRBJ2-5 | TRBV5-1 | CASSLVLAGELETQYF | TGCGCCAGCAGCTTGGTACTAGCGGGGGAGTTAGAGACCCAGTACTTC
once | . | TRBJ2-5 | TRBV4-3 | CASSQDITSQETQYF | TGCGCCAGCAGCCAAGATATTACTTCTCAAGAGACCCAGTACTTC
once | TRBD1 | TRBJ1-1 | TRBV9 | CASSAWDRGTEAFF | TGTGCCAGCAGCGCGTGGGACAGGGGCACTGAAGCTTTCTTT
. | TRBD1 | TRBJ1-2 | TRBV7-2 | CASSLNRGDGYTF | TGTGCCAGCAGCTTAAACAGGGGAGATGGCTACACCTTC
. | . | TRBJ2-5 | TRBV5-1 | CASSLTAPQGGGLETQYF | TGCGCCAGCAGCTTAACAGCGCCCCAAGGGGGGGGCCTGGAGACCCAGTACTTC